This T cell receptor (beta chain) was sequenced in a study of T and B cells in COVID-19 patients. Across the whole study: Blood was sampled from COVID-19 patients who were either actively infected or recovered. Of about 19 active-infection patients, roughly eleven were critically ill with mechanical ventilation or extracorporeal membrane oxygenation. The recovered patients had mostly mild to moderate COVID-19 with outpatient management. Study-wide points: Sorted SARS-CoV-2-responsive or tetramer+ T cells and CD4+, regulatory and CD8+ subsets were not yet sequenced.

CDR3 length: 14 amino acids. V was pared by 2 bases and J by 2 bases, with 9 bases between. BIOMED2 TRB-A/B primer pools were used in multiplex TRB PCR. MiXCR was run by TCRdb on the multiplex PCR reads, yielding one entry per CDR3 protein. The table has 11,000 to 15,000 distinct CDR3 sequences, 25% to 30% seen once; the top ten hold roughly 7.3%. From blood, about 240-550 ng of genomic DNA served as TRB template. Concerning this clonotype: The antigen remains undetermined.

Material for sequencing was blood. This clonotype was sampled from a human donor who had recovered from COVID-19. The chain combines TRBV12-3 or TRBV12-4 with TRBJ2-5; the D is unclear. The CDR3 here is CASSLPWRQETQYF. The CDR3 bases are TGTGCCAGCAGTTTACCTTGGCGTCAAGAGACCCAGTACTTC.